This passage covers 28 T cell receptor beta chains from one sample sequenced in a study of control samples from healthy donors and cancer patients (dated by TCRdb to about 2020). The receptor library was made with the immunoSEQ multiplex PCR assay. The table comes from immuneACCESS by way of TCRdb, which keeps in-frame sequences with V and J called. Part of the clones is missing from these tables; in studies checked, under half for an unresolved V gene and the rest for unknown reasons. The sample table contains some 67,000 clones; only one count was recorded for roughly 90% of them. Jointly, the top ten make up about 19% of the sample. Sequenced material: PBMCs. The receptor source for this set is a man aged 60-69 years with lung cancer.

Written as DNA, the CDR3 is TGTGCCTGGAGTCCGATACGAACGACAGGGGAAGGGTATAATTCACCCCTCCACTTT. Translation gives CAWSPIRTTGEGYNSPLHF. The J gene is TRBJ1-6, the V gene TRBV30, with 8 bases aligning to TRBD1. The CDR3 covers 19 residues. The V segment lost 2 bases and the J segment 4 bases; nucleotides outside the gene matches: 16. Germline V gives CDR1 GTSNPN, CDR2 SVGIG (reference sequence).

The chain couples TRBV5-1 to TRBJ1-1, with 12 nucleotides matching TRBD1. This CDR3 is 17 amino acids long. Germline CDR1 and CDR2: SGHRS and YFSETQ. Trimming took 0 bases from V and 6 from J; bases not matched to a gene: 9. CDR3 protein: CASSLARGQGARAEAFF. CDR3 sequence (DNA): TGCGCCAGCAGCTTGGCAAGGGGACAGGGGGCAAGAGCTGAAGCTTTCTTT.

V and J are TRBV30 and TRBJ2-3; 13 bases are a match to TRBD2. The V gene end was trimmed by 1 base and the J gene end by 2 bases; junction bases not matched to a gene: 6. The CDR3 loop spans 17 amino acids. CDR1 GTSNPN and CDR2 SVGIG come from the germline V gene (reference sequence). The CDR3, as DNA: TGTGCCTGGAGTGACCTTACTAGCGGGGGGGCCACAGATACGCAGTATTTT. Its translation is CAWSDLTSGGATDTQYF.

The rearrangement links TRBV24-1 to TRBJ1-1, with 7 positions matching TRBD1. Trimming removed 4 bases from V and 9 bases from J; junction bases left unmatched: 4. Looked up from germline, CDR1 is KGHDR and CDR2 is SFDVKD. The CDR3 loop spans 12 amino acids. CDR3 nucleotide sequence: TGTGCCACCAGTGACACGACAGGGAAAGCTTTCTTT. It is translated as CATSDTTGKAFF.

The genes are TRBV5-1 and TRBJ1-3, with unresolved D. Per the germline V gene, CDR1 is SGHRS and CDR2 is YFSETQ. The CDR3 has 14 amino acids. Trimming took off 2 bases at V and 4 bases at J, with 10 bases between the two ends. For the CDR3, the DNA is TGCGCCAGCAGCTTTGGAACGTCGGGAAACACCATATATTTT. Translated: CASSFGTSGNTIYF.

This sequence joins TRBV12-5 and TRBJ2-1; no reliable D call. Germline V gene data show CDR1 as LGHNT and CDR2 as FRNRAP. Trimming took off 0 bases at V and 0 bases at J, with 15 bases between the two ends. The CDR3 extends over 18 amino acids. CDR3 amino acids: CASGLVRDGVVSYNEQFF. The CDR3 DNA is TGTGCTAGTGGTTTGGTCCGCGATGGGGTTGTCTCCTACAATGAGCAGTTCTTC.

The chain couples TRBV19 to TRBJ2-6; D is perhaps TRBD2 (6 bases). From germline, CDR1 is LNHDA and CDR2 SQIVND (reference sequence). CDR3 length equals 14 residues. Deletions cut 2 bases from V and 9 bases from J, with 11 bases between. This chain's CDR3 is CASSISGEVNVLTF. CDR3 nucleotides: TGTGCCAGTAGTATATCGGGGGAAGTCAACGTCCTGACTTTC.

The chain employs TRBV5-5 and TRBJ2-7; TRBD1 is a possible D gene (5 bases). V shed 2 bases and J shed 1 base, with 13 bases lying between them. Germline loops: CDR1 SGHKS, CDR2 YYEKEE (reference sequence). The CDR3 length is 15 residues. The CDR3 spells CASSLLTGFSYEQYV. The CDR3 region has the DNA TGTGCCAGCAGCTTATTAACAGGCTTTTCCTACGAGCAGTACGTC.

The CDR3: CASSLALFGRNTEAFF. The CDR3 DNA reads TGTGCCAGCAGCTTAGCGCTTTTTGGGCGGAACACTGAAGCTTTCTTT. The chain uses TRBV7-8 and TRBJ1-1, with D uncertain. Germline CDR1 SGHVS, CDR2 FQNEAQ. This CDR3 is 16 amino acids long. The V end was cut by 0 bases, the J end by 1 base, with 12 bases between.

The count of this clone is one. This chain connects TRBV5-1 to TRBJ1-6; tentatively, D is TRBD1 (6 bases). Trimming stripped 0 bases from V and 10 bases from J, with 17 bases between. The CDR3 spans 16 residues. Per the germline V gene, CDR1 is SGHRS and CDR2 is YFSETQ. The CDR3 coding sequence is TGCGCCAGCAGCTTGGGGGCGGGGGGGCCGAACTCACCCCTCCACTTT. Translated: CASSLGAGGPNSPLHF.

CDR3 loop: CASTSGASYNEQFF. The CDR3 coding sequence is TGTGCCAGTACAAGCGGGGCTTCATACAATGAGCAGTTCTTC. The V and J genes are TRBV6-5 and TRBJ2-1, with 7 bases identical to TRBD2. Germline CDR1 reads MNHEY; CDR2 reads SVGAGI. Trimming took 9 bases from V and 4 from J; bases not matched to a gene: 9. CDR3 size: 14 residues.

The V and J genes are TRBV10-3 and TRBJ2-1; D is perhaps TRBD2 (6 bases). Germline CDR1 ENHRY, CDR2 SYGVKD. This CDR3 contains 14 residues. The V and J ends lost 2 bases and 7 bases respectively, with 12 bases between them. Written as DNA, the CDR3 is TGTGCCATCAGTGAGGGAGGGGATCGGAATGAGCAGTTCTTC. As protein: CAISEGGDRNEQFF.

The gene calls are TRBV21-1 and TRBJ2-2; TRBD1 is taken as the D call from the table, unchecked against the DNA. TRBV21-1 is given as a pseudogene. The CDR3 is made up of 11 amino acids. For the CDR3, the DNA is TGTGCCAGCCTCAGGGGCTGGGAGCTGTTTTTT. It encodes CASLRGWELFF.

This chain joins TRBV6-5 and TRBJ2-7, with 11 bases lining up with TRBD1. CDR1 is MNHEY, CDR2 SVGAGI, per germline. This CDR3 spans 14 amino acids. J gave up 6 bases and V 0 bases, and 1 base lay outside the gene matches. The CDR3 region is CASSYSGTGGEQYV. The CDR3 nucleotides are TGTGCCAGCAGTTACTCCGGGACAGGGGGCGAGCAGTACGTC.

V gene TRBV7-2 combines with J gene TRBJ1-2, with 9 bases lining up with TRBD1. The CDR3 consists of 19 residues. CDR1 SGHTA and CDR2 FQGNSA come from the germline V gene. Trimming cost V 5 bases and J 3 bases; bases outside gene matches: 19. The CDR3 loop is CASSLKAPGQGVLDYGYTF. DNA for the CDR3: TGTGCCAGCAGCCTTAAGGCCCCGGGACAGGGAGTCCTAGACTATGGCTACACCTTC.

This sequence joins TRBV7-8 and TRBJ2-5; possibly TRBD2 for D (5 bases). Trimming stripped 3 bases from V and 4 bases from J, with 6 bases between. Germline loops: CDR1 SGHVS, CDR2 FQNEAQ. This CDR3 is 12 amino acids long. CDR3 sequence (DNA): TGTGCCAGCAGCTTTGAGGGAGAGACCCAGTACTTC. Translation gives CASSFEGETQYF. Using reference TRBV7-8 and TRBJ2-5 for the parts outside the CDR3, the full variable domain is GAGVSQSPRYKVAKRGQDVALRCDPISGHVSLFWYQQALGQGPEFLTYFQNEAQLDKSGLPSDRFFAERPEGSVSTLKIQRTQQEDSAVYLCASSFEGETQYFGPGTRLLVL.

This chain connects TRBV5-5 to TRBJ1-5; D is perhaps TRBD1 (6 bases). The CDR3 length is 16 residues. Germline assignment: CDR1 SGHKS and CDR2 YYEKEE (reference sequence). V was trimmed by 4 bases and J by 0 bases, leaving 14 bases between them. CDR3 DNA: TGTGCCAGCAGCCCCGGGACAAGATTTAGCAATCAGCCCCAGCATTTT. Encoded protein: CASSPGTRFSNQPQHF.

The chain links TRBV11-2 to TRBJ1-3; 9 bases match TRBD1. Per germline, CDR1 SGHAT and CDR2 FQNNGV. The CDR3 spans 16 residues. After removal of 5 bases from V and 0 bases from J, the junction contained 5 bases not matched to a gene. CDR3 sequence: CASSPRQGVSGNTIYF. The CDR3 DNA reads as TGTGCCAGCAGCCCCCGACAGGGGGTCTCTGGAAACACCATATATTTT.

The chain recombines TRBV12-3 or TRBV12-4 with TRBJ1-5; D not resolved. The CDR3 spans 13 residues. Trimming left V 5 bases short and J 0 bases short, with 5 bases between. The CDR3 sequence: CASSPGSNQPQHF. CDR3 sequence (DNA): TGTGCCAGCAGTCCGGGTAGCAATCAGCCCCAGCATTTT.

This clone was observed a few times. CDR3 region: CASSPREYNTDTQYF. The DNA of the CDR3 is TGTGCCAGCTCACCAAGGGAATATAACACAGATACGCAGTATTTT. J is TRBJ2-3 and V is TRBV18; D unclear. Germline CDR1 reads KGHSH; CDR2 reads LQKENI. With 2 bases removed from V and 2 bases from J, the gap between germline ends came to 11 bases. There are 15 residues in the CDR3.

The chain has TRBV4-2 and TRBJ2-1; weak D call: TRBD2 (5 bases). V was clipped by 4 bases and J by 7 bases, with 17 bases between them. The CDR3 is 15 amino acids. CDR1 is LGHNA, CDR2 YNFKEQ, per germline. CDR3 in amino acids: CASSRPGEPSNEQFF. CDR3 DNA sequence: TGTGCCAGCAGCCGCCCCGGGGAGCCATCAAATGAGCAGTTCTTC.

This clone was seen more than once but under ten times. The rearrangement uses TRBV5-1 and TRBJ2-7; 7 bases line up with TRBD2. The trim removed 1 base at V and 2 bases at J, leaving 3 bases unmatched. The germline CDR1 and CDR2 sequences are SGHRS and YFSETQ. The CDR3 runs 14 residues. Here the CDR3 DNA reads TGCGCCAGCAGCTTGTTGAGCGGGACCTACGAGCAGTACGTC. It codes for CASSLLSGTYEQYV.

CDR3 protein: CASGFQGSTDTQYF. The CDR3 DNA reads TGTGCCAGTGGATTTCAGGGTTCCACAGATACGCAGTATTTT. This rearrangement joins TRBV19 to TRBJ2-3, with D tentatively TRBD1 (5 bases). From germline, CDR1 is LNHDA and CDR2 SQIVND (reference sequence). V lost 8 bases and J lost 2, with 14 bases in between. This CDR3 region has 14 residues. The complete variable domain, with remaining parts taken from reference TRBV19 and TRBJ2-3, reads DGGITQSPKYLFRKEGQNVTLSCEQNLNHDAMYWYRQDPGQGLRLIYYSQIVNDFQKGDIAEGYSVSREKKESFPLTVTSAQKNPTAFYLCASGFQGSTDTQYFGPGTRLTVL.

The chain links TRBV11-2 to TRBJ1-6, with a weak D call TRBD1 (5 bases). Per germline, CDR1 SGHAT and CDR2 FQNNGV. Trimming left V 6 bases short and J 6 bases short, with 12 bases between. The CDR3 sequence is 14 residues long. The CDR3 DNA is TGTGCCAGCAGGGACACAGGAGCTAATTCACCCCTCCACTTT. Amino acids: CASRDTGANSPLHF.

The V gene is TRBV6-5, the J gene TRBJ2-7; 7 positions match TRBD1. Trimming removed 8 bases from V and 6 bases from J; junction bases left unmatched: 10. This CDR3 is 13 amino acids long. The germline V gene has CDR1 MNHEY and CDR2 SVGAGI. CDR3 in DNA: TGTGCCAGCCGGGACAGACCTTCGGGCGAGCAGTACGTC. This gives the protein CASRDRPSGEQYV.

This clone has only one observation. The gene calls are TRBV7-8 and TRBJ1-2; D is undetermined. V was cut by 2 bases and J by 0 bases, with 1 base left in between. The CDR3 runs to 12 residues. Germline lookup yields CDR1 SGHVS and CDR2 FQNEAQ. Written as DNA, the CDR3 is TGTGCCAGCAGCTTAACTAACTATGGCTACACCTTC. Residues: CASSLTNYGYTF.

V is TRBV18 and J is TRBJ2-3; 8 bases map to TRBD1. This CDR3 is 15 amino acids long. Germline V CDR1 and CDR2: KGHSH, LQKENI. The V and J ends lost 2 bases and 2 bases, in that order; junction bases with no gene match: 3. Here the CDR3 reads CASSPRDRNTDTQYF. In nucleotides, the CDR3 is TGTGCCAGCTCACCAAGGGACAGGAACACAGATACGCAGTATTTT.

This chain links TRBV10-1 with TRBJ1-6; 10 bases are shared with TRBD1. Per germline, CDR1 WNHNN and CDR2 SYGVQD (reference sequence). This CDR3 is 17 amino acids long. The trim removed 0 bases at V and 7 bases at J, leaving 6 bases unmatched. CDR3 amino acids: CASSESKPGQGNSPLHF. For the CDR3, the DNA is TGCGCCAGCAGTGAGTCGAAGCCGGGACAGGGGAATTCACCCCTCCACTTT.